These T cell receptor beta chains were read from a single sample in a study of T cells in Graves' hyperthyroidism and ophthalmopathy. In TCRdb, the multiplex PCR reads were re-called with MiXCR into one record per CDR3 protein. The sample has approximately 600,000 distinct CDR3 sequences, under 25% seen once. The sequenced sample was blood. These receptors were obtained from a man aged 30 to 39 with Graves' ophthalmopathy. Each CDR3 is given with its conserved first and last residue. D genes are given only for firm matches. Rows may omit the clone size; those that give it use once, few, many or a size class.

TRBJ1-1,TRBV6-1,-,-,TGTGCCAGCAGTGAAGGGGGCCGGGACACTGAAGCTTTCTTT,CASSEGGRDTEAFF
TRBJ1-3,TRBV6-1,-,-,TGTGCCAGCAGTGTCGACCGAGCTTTCTCTGGAAACACCATATATTTT,CASSVDRAFSGNTIYF
TRBJ2-7,TRBV5-1,-,TRBD2,TGCGCCAGCAGCTGGGGGGGGGGGTCCTACGAGCAGTACTTC,CASSWGGGSYEQYF
TRBJ2-7,TRBV7-2,-,-,TGTGCCAGCAGCTTAGGGCCGCAAGCCTACGAGCAGTACTTC,CASSLGPQAYEQYF
TRBJ2-1,TRBV11-2,few,TRBD2,TGTGCCAGCAGCTCCATTACGACTAGCGCAATTTCCTACAATGAGCAGTTCTTC,CASSSITTSAISYNEQFF
TRBJ2-7,TRBV29-1,few,-,TGCAGCGTTGCAGGGGTAACCTACGAGCAGTACTTC,CSVAGVTYEQYF
TRBJ2-2,TRBV2,few,TRBD2,TGTGCCAGCAGTGGGACTAGCGGGAGGGCCTATAACACCGGGGAGCTGTTTTTT,CASSGTSGRAYNTGELFF
TRBJ2-1,TRBV3-2,many,-,TGTGCCAGCAGCCAAGAGCCGGGACTTTACAATGAGCAGTTCTTC,CASSQEPGLYNEQFF
TRBJ2-7,TRBV28,few,TRBD2,TGTGCCAGCAGTTGGGGCGGGGGGATGGGATCCTTCTACGAGCAGTACTTC,CASSWGGGMGSFYEQYF
TRBJ2-7,TRBV29-1,few,TRBD2,TGCAGCGTTCTAGCGGGTCTCTCCTACGAGCAGTACTTC,CSVLAGLSYEQYF
TRBJ2-1,TRBV5-1,-,TRBD2,TGCGCCAGCAGCTTGACAGGGAGCGGGAGCAATGAGCAGTTCTTC,CASSLTGSGSNEQFF
TRBJ2-7,TRBV3-1,-,TRBD1,TGTGCCAGCAGCCAGGGGACAGGGGGCGGTTACGAGCAGTACTTC,CASSQGTGGGYEQYF
TRBJ1-1,TRBV24-1,-,-,TGTGCCACCAGTGACCCCCTGACAGAAGAAGCTTTCTTT,CATSDPLTEEAFF
TRBJ1-2,TRBV3-1,few,-,TGTGCCACATCAAAGACCGGGACAAGGGGCCCTTTCGACTATGGCTACACCTTC,CATSKTGTRGPFDYGYTF
TRBJ2-7,TRBV4-1,-,TRBD1,TGCGCCAGCAGCCTAGTCGGTTCCGGGACAGGGGGCTACGAGCAGTACTTC,CASSLVGSGTGGYEQYF
TRBJ2-3,TRBV20-1,many,TRBD1,TGCAGTGCACGAGGGACAGACTACACAGATACGCAGTATTTT,CSARGTDYTDTQYF
TRBJ1-2,TRBV28,few,-,TGTGCCAGCAGTTTTTGGGTCGGACGCGGCTATGGCTACACCTTC,CASSFWVGRGYGYTF
TRBJ2-1,TRBV28,many,TRBD2,TGTGCCAGCAGCAACCTAGCGGGAGACTCCTACAATGAGCAGTTCTTC,CASSNLAGDSYNEQFF
TRBJ1-1,TRBV7-9,-,TRBD1,TGTGCCAGCAGCGTCGGGACAGGCTTTGAAGCTTTCTTT,CASSVGTGFEAFF
TRBJ1-1,TRBV10-3,many,-,TGTGCCATCAGCAAGAAGGGGACTGAAGCTTTCTTT,CAISKKGTEAFF
TRBJ2-1,TRBV20-1,many,TRBD1,TGCAGTGCTAGGTTAAGACAGGGGGCTGAGCAGTTCTTC,CSARLRQGAEQFF
TRBJ1-6,TRBV5-6,-,-,TGTGCCAGCAGCTGGCGGGACGGAGATTCACCCCTCCACTTT,CASSWRDGDSPLHF
TRBJ1-1,TRBV30,-,-,TGTGCCTGGAGTGCGGGGGGGGGGACTGAAGCTTTCTTT,CAWSAGGGTEAFF
TRBJ2-5,TRBV27,-,-,TGTGCCAGCCATTCGGGCGGTCCATGGGAGACCCAGTACTTC,CASHSGGPWETQYF
TRBJ1-5,TRBV28,many,-,TGTGCCAGCAGTTCACCTCTCAGCGGCAATCAGCCCCAGCATTTT,CASSSPLSGNQPQHF
TRBJ2-5,TRBV6-1,few,-,TGTGCCAGCAACCCCTTCGACGTGGGGTTAGAGACCCAGTACTTC,CASNPFDVGLETQYF
TRBJ1-2,TRBV28,many,-,TGTGCCACCTGCTCGGGCGGCTATGGCTACACCTTC,CATCSGGYGYTF
TRBJ2-2,TRBV6-9,-,TRBD2,TGTGCCAGCAGTTACTCGCATTGGGGGGAGGGGTCCGGGGAGCTGTTTTTT,CASSYSHWGEGSGELFF
TRBJ2-3,TRBV11-3,many,-,TGTGCCAGCAGCTTAGAGGCGGGCTCCGCCACAGATACGCAGTATTTT,CASSLEAGSATDTQYF
TRBJ1-4,TRBV30,-,-,TGTGCCTGGAGTAGCCCCCTGAGGGAGAGAGAAAAACTGTTTTTT,CAWSSPLREREKLFF
TRBJ2-7,TRBV3-1,many,-,TGTGCCAGCAGCCAAGGCGACCATCCTGCCCTCGAGCAGTACTTC,CASSQGDHPALEQYF
TRBJ2-1,TRBV7-6,-,TRBD2,TGTGCCAGCAGCTCCCCCGGCGCGGGAGTATCCTCTGAGCAGTTCTTC,CASSSPGAGVSSEQFF
TRBJ1-1,TRBV7-8,many,-,TGTGCCAGCACCCATGAGCTTGCAGGAAACACTGAAGCTTTCTTT,CASTHELAGNTEAFF
TRBJ2-3,TRBV11-2,many,TRBD1,TGTGCCAGCAGCGACCGGGACAGGGGCACAGATACGCAGTATTTT,CASSDRDRGTDTQYF
TRBJ2-2,TRBV14,-,-,TGTGCCAGCGGCCACACTTGGGAGCAGGCGAACACCGGGGAGCTATTTTTT,CASGHTWEQANTGELFF
TRBJ2-2,TRBV3-1,-,TRBD2,TGTGCCAGCAGCCATCCTGGGACTAGCGGTTTAGTCGGGGAGCTGTTTTTT,CASSHPGTSGLVGELFF
TRBJ2-1,TRBV20-1,many,TRBD2,TGCAGTGCCACGGGACTAGCGGGAGGCTATGAGCAGTTCTTC,CSATGLAGGYEQFF
TRBJ2-1,TRBV16,-,-,TGTGCCAGCAGCCCCTTAGAGGCCTCGCGGGCCTACAATGAGCAGTTCTTC,CASSPLEASRAYNEQFF
TRBJ2-1,TRBV5-8,few,-,TGTGCCAGCAGCTTGTTCCCAGAGGCGTCAAATGAGCAGTTCTTC,CASSLFPEASNEQFF
TRBJ1-1,TRBV28,few,-,TGTGCCAGCAGTTCCCCGACGCCGGAAGCTTTCTTT,CASSSPTPEAFF
TRBJ1-2,TRBV12-3/TRBV12-4,many,TRBD1,TGTGCCAGCAGTCCCGGGACAGGGGTTTCTGGCTACACCTTC,CASSPGTGVSGYTF
TRBJ1-5,TRBV6-1,-,-,TGTGCCACCCGACTGGTGATCAATCAGCCCCAGCATTTT,CATRLVINQPQHF
TRBJ1-5,TRBV28,-,-,TGTGCCAGCAGCGCCCTATGGGGGGCGAGCAATCAGCCCCAGCATTTT,CASSALWGASNQPQHF
TRBJ2-3,TRBV28,-,TRBD2,TGTGCCAGCAGTTTTCTAGCGGTCGCGACCACAGATACGCAGTGTTTT,CASSFLAVATTDTQCF
TRBJ1-2,TRBV6-1,-,TRBD1,TGTGCCAGCAACTCGACAGGGGGCCGTGGCTACACCTTC,CASNSTGGRGYTF
TRBJ2-3,TRBV5-1,many,TRBD1,TGCGCCAGCAGCCTATACACCGGGACAGAAAACACAGATACGCAGTATTTT,CASSLYTGTENTDTQYF
TRBJ2-5,TRBV24-1,few,TRBD1,TGTGCCACCAGTGATCCGACAGGGGGTCAAGAGACCCAGTACTTC,CATSDPTGGQETQYF
TRBJ2-2,TRBV30,few,TRBD2,TGTGCCTGGAGTCCCCCTACTAGCGGGAGGATCGGGGAGCTGTTTTTT,CAWSPPTSGRIGELFF
TRBJ2-7,TRBV11-2,many,TRBD1,TGTGCCAGCAGCTTAAGTCAAGGGACAGTGGGCTACGAGCAGTACTTC,CASSLSQGTVGYEQYF
TRBJ2-6,TRBV12-3/TRBV12-4,-,-,TGTGCCAGCAGCCGACCTGGGGCCAACGTCCTGACTTTC,CASSRPGANVLTF
TRBJ1-1,TRBV27,many,TRBD1,TGTGCCAGCAGTTACCGACAGGGAAGGGTCACTGAAGCTTTCTTT,CASSYRQGRVTEAFF
TRBJ2-3,TRBV5-1,-,-,TGCGCCAGCAGCGCGGACTACATTCTCCTCACAGATACGCAGTATTTT,CASSADYILLTDTQYF
TRBJ2-1,TRBV28,few,-,TGTGCCAGCAGTGACCCCAGGGGTGCCTACAATGAGCAGTTCTTC,CASSDPRGAYNEQFF
TRBJ2-7,TRBV29-1,-,TRBD1,TGCAGCGTTGGGCAGGGGGTAGTCGAGCAGTACTTC,CSVGQGVVEQYF
TRBJ2-5,TRBV15,few,-,TGTGCCACCGGGGACAATCAAGAGACCCAGTACTTC,CATGDNQETQYF
TRBJ2-7,TRBV6-2/TRBV6-3,-,-,TGTACCAGCAGTTACTCCGTAGTCTCCTACGAGCAGTACTTC,CTSSYSVVSYEQYF
TRBJ2-7,TRBV6-1,-,-,TGTGCCAGCAAGGGTTCAGCTCCCTACGAGCAGTACTTC,CASKGSAPYEQYF
TRBJ2-2,TRBV3-1,few,-,TGTGCCAGCAGGGAGGGCGGTGCCACGAACACCGGGGAGCTGTTTTTT,CASREGGATNTGELFF
TRBJ1-6,TRBV28,few,TRBD1,TGTGCCAGCAGTCCAGGGGGATTAAGCTCCTATAATTCACCCCTCCACTTT,CASSPGGLSSYNSPLHF